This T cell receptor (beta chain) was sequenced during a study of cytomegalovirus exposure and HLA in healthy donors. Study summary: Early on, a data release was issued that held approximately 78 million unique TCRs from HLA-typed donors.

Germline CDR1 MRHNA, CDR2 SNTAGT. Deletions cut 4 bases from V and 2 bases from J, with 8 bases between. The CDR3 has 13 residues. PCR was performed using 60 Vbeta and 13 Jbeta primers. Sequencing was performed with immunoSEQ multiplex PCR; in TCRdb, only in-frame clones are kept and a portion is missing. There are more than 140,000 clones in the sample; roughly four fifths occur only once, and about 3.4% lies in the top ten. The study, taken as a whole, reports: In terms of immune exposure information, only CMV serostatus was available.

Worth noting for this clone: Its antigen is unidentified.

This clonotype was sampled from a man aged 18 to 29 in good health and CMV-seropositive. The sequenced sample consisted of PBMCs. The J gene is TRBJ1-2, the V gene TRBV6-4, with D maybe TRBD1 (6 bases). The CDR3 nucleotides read TGTGCCAGCAGTGTGGACAGAAACTATGGCTACACCTTC. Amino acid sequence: CASSVDRNYGYTF.